This TCR beta chain emerged from a study of T cell responses to AZD1222 COVID-19 vaccine. Study outcomes and limitations: Clonal diversity was possibly underestimated, and the donors were mostly white British, with more females. Unmutated variant regions reportedly attract nearly half of all spike-specific TCRs. Two AZD1222 administrations were followed by greater Spike-specific TCR breadth and depth. After the peak T cell response, and only then, were repertoires sampled.

About this clone: Its cognate antigen is unknown.

Germline CDR1 is MDHEN and CDR2 is SYDVKM. V shed 2 bases and J 8 bases; nucleotides not matched to a gene: 11. The CDR3 has 15 amino acids. TCRdb keeps only in-frame clones here, not all; method: immunoSEQ multiplex PCR. Altogether roughly 130,000 clones are present, 75% to 90% being singletons, with the ten largest covering about 1.5%. This receptor was identified in an adult in good health. This material consisted of peripheral blood, taken on day 0 of AZD1222 vaccination. The chain combines TRBV28 with TRBJ1-2; TRBD1 aligns across 7 bases. The CDR3 spells CASSLPGGGASGYTF. In DNA form, the CDR3 reads TGTGCCAGCAGTTTACCGGGAGGGGGCGCGTCAGGCTACACCTTC.